This T cell receptor (beta chain) was sequenced during a study of graft-versus-host responses after intestinal transplantation. On the study more broadly: Among the recipients, transplants were multivisceral, liver-intestinal, or isolated intestinal.

CDR1 and CDR2 (germline): LGHNA, YNFKEQ. The CDR3 loop spans 16 amino acids. Between the trimmed V and J ends, which lost 0 bases and 6 bases, there was a span of 17 bases. The sample holds one count of this clone. What it recognizes is unknown. TCRdb's table, derived via immunoSEQ multiplex PCR, lists solely in-frame clones and lacks some. The sample lists about 99,000 clones, 90% to 95% occurring once. This chain links TRBV4-2 with TRBJ1-1; the D gene is possibly TRBD1 (5 bases). The sequencing used unstimulated CD8+ T cells sorted from spleen or lymph node cells, collected before intestinal transplant. The TCR sequence derives from a human donor who received an intestinal transplant. The CDR3 DNA follows: TGTGCCAGCAGCCAAGAAGGGGCCGGGAGTGGGGCTGAAGCTTTCTTT. This codes for CASSQEGAGSGAEAFF.